This is a list of T cell receptor delta chains from one sample in a study of gamma-delta T cells after stem cell transplantation. TCRdb re-called the RT-PCR reads with CATT. The data hold around 1,100 delta-chain clones, with about 9.5% observed a single time. Sequencing was performed on gamma-delta T cells. The receptors derive from a human donor. It is not recorded whose cells these are; they may come from a transplant donor. Both conserved end residues are part of each CDR3. Fields, in order: D gene, V gene, J gene, clone size, CDR3 protein, CDR3 DNA. D genes are given only for firm matches. Clone size appears in some rows only: once, few, many, or a class for an expanded clone.

d_gene: .; v_gene: TRDV2; j_gene: TRDJ1; abundance: large; CDR3aa: CACDTAGLNRYTDKLIF; CDR3nt: TGTGCCTGTGACACGGCAGGACTAAATAGGTACACCGATAAACTCATCTTT
d_gene: TRDD3; v_gene: TRDV2; j_gene: TRDJ1; abundance: .; CDR3aa: CACDLLGDSVHHKLIF; CDR3nt: TGTGCCTGTGATCTACTGGGGGATTCGGTCCATCATAAACTCATCTTT
d_gene: .; v_gene: TRDV2; j_gene: TRDJ1; abundance: .; CDR3aa: CACDYVGRFVTSGLDNLIF; CDR3nt: TGTGCCTGTGACTACGTGGGGCGTTTTGTGACTTCGGGACTCGATAACCTCATCTTT
d_gene: .; v_gene: TRDV2; j_gene: TRDJ1; abundance: .; CDR3aa: CACEPMTTTVIITDKLIF; CDR3nt: TGTGCCTGTGAGCCTATGACCACTACAGTGATCATCACCGATAAACTCATCTTT
d_gene: TRDD3; v_gene: TRDV2; j_gene: TRDJ1; abundance: few; CDR3aa: CACDSLRGYAPPYTNKLIF; CDR3nt: TGTGCCTGTGACTCTTTACGGGGATACGCCCCGCCATACACCAATAAACTCATCTTT
d_gene: TRDD3; v_gene: TRDV2; j_gene: TRDJ1; abundance: medium-sized; CDR3aa: CACDTLGDTSADKLIF; CDR3nt: TGTGCCTGTGACACACTGGGGGATACGTCCGCCGATAAACTCATCTTT
d_gene: TRDD3; v_gene: TRDV2; j_gene: TRDJ1; abundance: hyperexpanded; CDR3aa: CACDRLGGYTDKLIF; CDR3nt: TGTGCCTGTGACCGACTGGGGGGCTACACCGATAAACTCATCTTT
d_gene: .; v_gene: TRDV1; j_gene: TRDJ1; abundance: .; CDR3aa: CALGNRRLIF; CDR3nt: TGTGCTCTTGGGAACCGGAGACTCATCTTT
d_gene: TRDD3; v_gene: TRDV2; j_gene: TRDJ1; abundance: .; CDR3aa: CACDLLLGDNTPNTGHCTDELIF; CDR3nt: TGTGCCTGTGACTTGCTACTGGGGGATAATACCCCGAATACCGGGCATTGCACCGATGAACTCATCTTT
d_gene: .; v_gene: TRDV2; j_gene: TRDJ1; abundance: medium-sized; CDR3aa: CACDTVRGRDHTDTDKLIF; CDR3nt: TGTGCCTGTGACACCGTTAGGGGGAGGGATCACACCGACACCGATAAACTCATCTTT
d_gene: .; v_gene: TRDV2; j_gene: TRDJ1; abundance: few; CDR3aa: CACDIWGGPKEKLIF; CDR3nt: TGTGCCTGTGACATTTGGGGGGGGCCGAAGGAGAAACTCATCTTT
d_gene: TRDD3; v_gene: TRDV2; j_gene: TRDJ1; abundance: .; CDR3aa: CACDTLPGGSAFNVKLIF; CDR3nt: TGTGCCTGTGACACTCTTCCTGGGGGATCCGCCTTTAACGTTAAACTCATCTTT
d_gene: TRDD3; v_gene: TRDV2; j_gene: TRDJ1; abundance: large; CDR3aa: CACDTLQLLGGSYTDKLIF; CDR3nt: TGTGCCTGTGACACTCTACAACTACTGGGGGGCTCGTACACCGATAAACTCATCTTT
d_gene: TRDD3; v_gene: TRDV2; j_gene: TRDJ1; abundance: large; CDR3aa: CACDSLTGGYADKLIF; CDR3nt: TGTGCCTGTGATTCCCTTACTGGGGGATACGCCGATAAACTCATCTTT
d_gene: TRDD3; v_gene: TRDV2; j_gene: TRDJ1; abundance: .; CDR3aa: CACESLPGGSAYKLIF; CDR3nt: TGTGCCTGTGAGTCCCTTCCTGGGGGATCCGCCTATAAACTCATCTTT
d_gene: TRDD3; v_gene: TRDV1; j_gene: TRDJ2; abundance: .; CDR3aa: CALGGALLRGGYGTLTAQLFF; CDR3nt: TGTGCTCTTGGGGGAGCCCTCCTCCGTGGGGGATACGGGACTTTGACAGCACAACTCTTCTTT
d_gene: .; v_gene: TRDV2; j_gene: TRDJ1; abundance: .; CDR3aa: CACDLLPTSMGDTGSDKLIF; CDR3nt: TGTGCCTGTGACCTCCTTCCTACGTCAATGGGGGATACAGGTTCCGATAAACTCATCTTT
d_gene: TRDD3; v_gene: TRDV2; j_gene: TRDJ3; abundance: large; CDR3aa: CACDITGGTSWDTRQMFF; CDR3nt: TGTGCCTGTGACATTACTGGGGGTACCTCCTGGGACACCCGACAGATGTTTTTC
d_gene: TRDD3; v_gene: TRDV2; j_gene: TRDJ3; abundance: medium-sized; CDR3aa: CACDIAGGPSSSWDTRQMFF; CDR3nt: TGTGCCTGTGACATTGCTGGGGGGCCTTCTAGCTCCTGGGACACCCGACAGATGTTTTTC
d_gene: .; v_gene: TRDV1; j_gene: TRDJ1; abundance: few; CDR3aa: CALGELYPLLRGQYTNKLIF; CDR3nt: TGTGCTCTTGGGGAATTATATCCGCTACTGAGGGGACAGTACACCAATAAACTCATCTTT
d_gene: .; v_gene: TRDV2; j_gene: TRDJ1; abundance: .; CDR3aa: CACDSLSGGVLLFSYTDKLIF; CDR3nt: TGTGCCTGTGACTCCCTCTCTGGCGGTGTCCTTTTGTTTTCGTACACCGATAAACTCATCTTT
d_gene: TRDD3; v_gene: TRDV1; j_gene: TRDJ1; abundance: large; CDR3aa: CALGELTSYPMYWGIQVGYYTDKLIF; CDR3nt: TGTGCTCTTGGGGAACTGACTTCCTACCCTATGTACTGGGGGATACAAGTCGGATATTACACCGATAAACTCATCTTT
d_gene: TRDD3; v_gene: TRDV2; j_gene: TRDJ1; abundance: .; CDR3aa: CACGLLGDSGHHKLIF; CDR3nt: TGTGCCTGTGGTCTACTGGGGGATTCGGGCCATCATAAACTCATCTTT
d_gene: TRDD3; v_gene: TRDV1; j_gene: TRDJ1; abundance: .; CDR3aa: CAIGGTGGYTDKLIF; CDR3nt: TGTGCTATTGGGGGGACGGGGGGATACACCGATAAACTCATCTTT
d_gene: TRDD3; v_gene: TRDV2; j_gene: TRDJ3; abundance: .; CDR3aa: CACDTVRTGVYSHGYWATRQMFF; CDR3nt: TGTGCCTGTGACACCGTAAGGACTGGGGTATACTCGCATGGCTACTGGGCCACCCGACAGATGTTTTTC
d_gene: .; v_gene: TRDV1; j_gene: TRDJ1; abundance: .; CDR3aa: CALGDPYGRQYTDKLIF; CDR3nt: TGTGCTCTTGGGGATCCATACGGGAGGCAGTACACCGATAAACTCATCTTT
d_gene: TRDD2; v_gene: TRDV2; j_gene: TRDJ1; abundance: few; CDR3aa: CACDTLPSSDDEEKLIF; CDR3nt: TGTGCCTGTGACACCCTCCCTTCCTCAGACGATGAGGAGAAACTCATCTTC
d_gene: .; v_gene: TRDV2; j_gene: TRDJ1; abundance: .; CDR3aa: CACDTVGPNWEKGHKLIF; CDR3nt: TGTGCCTGTGACACCGTCGGGCCGAACTGGGAGAAAGGGCATAAACTCATCTTT
d_gene: TRDD3; v_gene: TRDV1; j_gene: TRDJ1; abundance: hyperexpanded; CDR3aa: CALGGTGGYPDKLIF; CDR3nt: TGTGCTCTTGGGGGGACTGGGGGATACCCCGATAAACTCATCTTT
d_gene: .; v_gene: TRDV2; j_gene: TRDJ1; abundance: .; CDR3aa: CACDTVGPHWENGQKLIF; CDR3nt: TGTGCCTGTGACACCGTCGGACCGCACTGGGAGAACGGTCAGAAACTCATCTTT
d_gene: TRDD3; v_gene: TRDV2; j_gene: TRDJ1; abundance: medium-sized; CDR3aa: CACESLRTGDYTDKLIF; CDR3nt: TGTGCCTGTGAGTCCTTACGTACTGGGGATTACACCGATAAACTCATCTTT
d_gene: TRDD3; v_gene: TRDV2; j_gene: TRDJ3; abundance: .; CDR3aa: CACDALLGDTRWDTRQMFF; CDR3nt: TGTGCCTGTGACGCCTTACTGGGGGATACGCGTTGGGACACCCGACAGATGTTTTTC
d_gene: .; v_gene: TRDV3; j_gene: TRDJ1; abundance: large; CDR3aa: CAFPAPVNAWGDTDKLIF; CDR3nt: TGTGCCTTTCCCGCCCCGGTCAATGCCTGGGGTGACACCGATAAACTCATCTTT
d_gene: TRDD2; v_gene: TRDV2; j_gene: TRDJ1; abundance: .; CDR3aa: CACDNLPTGSLLDVPDKLIF; CDR3nt: TGTGCCTGTGACAACCTTCCTACGGGGAGCCTGTTGGATGTCCCCGATAAACTCATCTTT
d_gene: TRDD3; v_gene: TRDV2; j_gene: TRDJ1; abundance: few; CDR3aa: CACDALLGEGTDKLIF; CDR3nt: TGTGCCTGTGACGCATTACTGGGGGAGGGCACCGATAAACTCATCTTT
d_gene: TRDD3; v_gene: TRDV1; j_gene: TRDJ1; abundance: .; CDR3aa: CALGEIEESEYPWGIPGDKLIF; CDR3nt: TGTGCTCTTGGGGAAATCGAAGAGTCCGAATACCCGTGGGGGATACCGGGCGATAAACTCATCTTT